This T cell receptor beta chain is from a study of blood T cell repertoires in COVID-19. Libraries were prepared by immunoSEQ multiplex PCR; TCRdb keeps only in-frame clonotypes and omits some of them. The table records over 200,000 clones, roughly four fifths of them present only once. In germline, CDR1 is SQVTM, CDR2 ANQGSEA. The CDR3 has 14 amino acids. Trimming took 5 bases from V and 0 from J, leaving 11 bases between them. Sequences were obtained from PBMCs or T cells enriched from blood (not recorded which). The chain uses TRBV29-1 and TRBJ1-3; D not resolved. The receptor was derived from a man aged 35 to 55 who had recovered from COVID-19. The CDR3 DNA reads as TGCAGCGTTTCCGAAACGAGCTCTGGAAACACCATATATTTT. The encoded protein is CSVSETSSGNTIYF. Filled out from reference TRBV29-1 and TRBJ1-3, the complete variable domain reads SAVISQKPSRDICQRGTSLTIQCQVDSQVTMMFWYRQQPGQSLTLIATANQGSEATYESGFVIDKFPISRPNLTFSTLTVSNMSPEDSSIYLCSVSETSSGNTIYFGEGSWLTVV.